This record looks at one T cell receptor (beta chain) sequence and its context. This specimen belongs to a study of OX40 agonist ivuxolimab in advanced cancers. This CDR3 has 14 amino acids. J lost 5 bases, V lost 1 base, and 1 base had no gene match. Germline V gene data show CDR1 as SGHRS and CDR2 as YFSETQ. The assay was immunoSEQ multiplex PCR, and TCRdb's table has in-frame clones only and misses some. There are about 90,000 clones in the sample; under 95% occur only once, and around 1.5% lies in the top ten. The J gene is TRBJ2-3, the V gene TRBV5-1; 10 bases are shared with TRBD2. This clonotype was obtained from an adult with an advanced solid tumor such as melanoma, head and neck, liver or kidney cancer. Source: CD4+ or CD8+ T cells sorted from blood, taken in a trial of the OX40 agonist ivuxolimab. The CDR3 DNA is TGCGCCAGCAGCTTGACTAGCGGGATAGATACGCAGTATTTT. Protein sequence: CASSLTSGIDTQYF.